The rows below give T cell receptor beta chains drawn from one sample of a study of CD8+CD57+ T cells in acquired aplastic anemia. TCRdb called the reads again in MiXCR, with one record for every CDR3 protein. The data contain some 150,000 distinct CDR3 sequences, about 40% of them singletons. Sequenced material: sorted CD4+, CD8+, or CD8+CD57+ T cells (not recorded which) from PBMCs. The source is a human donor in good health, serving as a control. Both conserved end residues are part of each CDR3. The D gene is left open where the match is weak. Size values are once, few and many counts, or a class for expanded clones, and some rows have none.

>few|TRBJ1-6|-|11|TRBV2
CASSDGLDLHF
TGTGCCAGCAGTGATGGGCTGGACCTCCACTTT
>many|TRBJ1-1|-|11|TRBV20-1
CSARYRGQAFF
TGCAGTGCCAGGTATCGGGGGCAAGCTTTCTTT
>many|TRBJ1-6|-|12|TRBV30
CAWTRGDSPLHF
TGTGCCTGGACACGGGGGGATTCACCCCTCCACTTT
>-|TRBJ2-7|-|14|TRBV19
CASSIAGFSYEQYF
TGTGCCAGTAGTATAGCCGGATTCTCCTACGAGCAGTACTTC
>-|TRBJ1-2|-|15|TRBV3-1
CASSQSLQYNYVYTF
TGTGCCAGCAGCCAATCGCTTCAGTATAACTATGTCTACACCTTC
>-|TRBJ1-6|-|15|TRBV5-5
CASSLVEGRDSPLHF
TGTGCCAGCAGCTTGGTAGAGGGGCGGGATTCACCCCTCCACTTT
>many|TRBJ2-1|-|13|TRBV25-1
CATQKGDYNEQFF
TGTGCCACCCAAAAAGGAGATTACAATGAGCAGTTCTTC
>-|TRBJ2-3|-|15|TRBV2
CTLGKRATSTDTQYF
TGTACCCTGGGGAAACGGGCCACTAGCACAGATACGCAGTATTTT
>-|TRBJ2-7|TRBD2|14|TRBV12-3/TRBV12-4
CASSRTGGGFKQYF
TGTGCCAGCAGTCGGACTGGGGGGGGGTTTAAGCAGTACTTC
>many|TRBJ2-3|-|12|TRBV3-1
CASSRGPDTQYF
TGTGCCAGCAGCCGAGGGCCAGATACGCAGTATTTT
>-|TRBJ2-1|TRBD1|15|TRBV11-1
CASSLRDRGLNEQFF
TGTGCCAGCAGCTTAAGGGACAGGGGTTTGAATGAGCAGTTCTTC
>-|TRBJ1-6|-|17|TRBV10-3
CAISESDGRGANSPLHF
TGTGCCATCAGTGAGTCAGACGGACGGGGGGCTAATTCACCCCTCCACTTT
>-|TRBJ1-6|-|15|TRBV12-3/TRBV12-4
CASSLDAGDNSPLHF
TGTGCCAGCAGTTTGGATGCAGGGGACAATTCACCCCTCCACTTT
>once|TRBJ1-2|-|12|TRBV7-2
CASRIQGDGYTF
TGTGCCAGCAGAATACAGGGAGACGGCTACACCTTC
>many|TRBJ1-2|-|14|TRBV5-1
CASSPIINSGGYTF
TGCGCCAGCAGTCCCATAATTAATTCCGGTGGCTACACCTTC
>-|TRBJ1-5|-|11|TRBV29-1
CRACRRQPQHF
TGCAGGGCGTGTAGGCGTCAGCCCCAGCATTTT
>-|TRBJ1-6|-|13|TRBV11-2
CASSLVDNSPLHF
TGTGCCAGCAGCTTGGTTGACAATTCACCCCTCCACTTT
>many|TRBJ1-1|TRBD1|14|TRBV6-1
CASRPTGGRSEAFF
TGTGCCAGCAGGCCGACAGGGGGTCGGTCTGAAGCTTTCTTT
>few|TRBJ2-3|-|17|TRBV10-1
CASSGPISPSGTDTQYF
TGCGCCAGCAGTGGGCCCATCTCACCCTCTGGCACAGATACGCAGTATTTT
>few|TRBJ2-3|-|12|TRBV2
CASQPATDTQYF
TGTGCCAGCCAGCCAGCGACAGATACGCAGTATTTT
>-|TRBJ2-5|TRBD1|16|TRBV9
CASSVGTGGWQETQYF
TGTGCCAGCAGCGTAGGTACAGGGGGTTGGCAAGAGACCCAGTACTTC
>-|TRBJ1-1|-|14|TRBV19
CASSIVDKTNEAFF
TGTGCCAGTAGTATTGTGGACAAGACAAATGAAGCTTTCTTT
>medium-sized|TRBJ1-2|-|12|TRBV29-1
CSVGAVGGSSTF
TGCAGCGTTGGGGCCGTCGGAGGGAGTTCCACCTTC
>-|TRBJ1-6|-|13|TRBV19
CASTPRDPLPLHF
TGTGCCAGTACTCCGAGAGATCCTTTGCCCCTCCACTTT
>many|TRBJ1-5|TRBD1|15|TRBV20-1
CSVRARGLGNQPQHF
TGCAGTGTTCGCGCCAGGGGGCTCGGCAATCAGCCCCAGCATTTT
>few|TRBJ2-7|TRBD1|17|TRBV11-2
CASSLYLDRDASYEQYF
TGTGCCAGCAGCTTGTATCTAGACAGGGATGCCTCCTACGAGCAGTACTTC
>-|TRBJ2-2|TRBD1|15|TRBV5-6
CASSFTGVGTGELFF
TGTGCCAGCAGCTTCACAGGGGTTGGCACCGGGGAGCTGTTTTTT
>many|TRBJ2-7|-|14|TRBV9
CASSAGIQDNEQYF
TGTGCCAGCAGCGCCGGGATCCAAGACAACGAGCAGTACTTC
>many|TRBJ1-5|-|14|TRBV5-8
CASSFQGPNQPQHF
TGTGCCAGCAGCTTTCAGGGCCCCAATCAGCCCCAGCATTTT
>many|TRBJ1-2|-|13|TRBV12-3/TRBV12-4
CASSLNRSYGYTF
TGTGCCAGCAGTTTAAACAGGAGCTATGGCTACACCTTC
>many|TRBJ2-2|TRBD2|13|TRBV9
CASRGGGPGELFF
TGTGCCAGCAGGGGGGGAGGGCCCGGGGAGCTGTTTTTT
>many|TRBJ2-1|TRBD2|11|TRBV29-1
CSVDRGEEQFF
TGCAGCGTTGACCGGGGGGAAGAGCAGTTCTTC
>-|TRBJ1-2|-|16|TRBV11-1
CASSPTSIGREYGYTF
TGTGCCAGCAGCCCTACCTCCATTGGGCGGGAATATGGCTACACCTTC
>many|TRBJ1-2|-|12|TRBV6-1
CASTLTGVGYTF
TGTGCCAGCACCCTCACAGGCGTTGGCTACACCTTC
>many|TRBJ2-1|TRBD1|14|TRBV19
CASEPGQGWNEQFF
TGTGCCAGTGAGCCGGGACAGGGGTGGAATGAGCAGTTCTTC
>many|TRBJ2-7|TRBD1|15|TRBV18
CASSPPGQGSYEQYF
TGTGCCAGCTCACCACCGGGACAGGGATCCTACGAGCAGTACTTC
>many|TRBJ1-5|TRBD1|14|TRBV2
CASSSGTGYQPQHF
TGTGCCAGCAGTTCCGGGACAGGGTATCAGCCCCAGCATTTT
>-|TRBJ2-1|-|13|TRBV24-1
CATSPQADNEQFF
TGTGCCACCAGTCCCCAAGCGGACAATGAGCAGTTCTTC
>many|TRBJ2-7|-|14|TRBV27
CASSPRNPPYEQYF
TGTGCCAGCAGTCCTAGGAATCCTCCCTACGAGCAGTACTTC
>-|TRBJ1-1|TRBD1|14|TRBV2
CASSVWDRNTEAFF
TGTGCCAGCAGTGTTTGGGACAGGAACACTGAAGCTTTCTTT
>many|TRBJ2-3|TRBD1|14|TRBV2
CASSEAGRGDTQYF
TGTGCCAGCAGTGAAGCAGGCAGGGGGGATACGCAGTATTTT
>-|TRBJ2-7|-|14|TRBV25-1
CASSQSGSEYEQYF
TGTGCCAGCAGTCAGAGCGGATCGGAGTACGAGCAGTACTTC
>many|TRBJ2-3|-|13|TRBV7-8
CASSLGRTDTQYF
TGTGCCAGCAGCTTAGGACGGACCGATACGCAGTATTTT
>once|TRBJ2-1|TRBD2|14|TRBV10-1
CASGASGSSNEQFF
TGCGCCAGCGGTGCTAGCGGGAGCTCCAATGAGCAGTTCTTC
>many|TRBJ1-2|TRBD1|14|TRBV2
CASAAGQGDYGYTF
TGTGCCAGCGCAGCGGGACAGGGTGATTATGGCTACACCTTC
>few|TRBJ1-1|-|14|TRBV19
CASSISRGGTEAFF
TGTGCCAGTAGTATTAGTCGGGGAGGGACTGAAGCTTTCTTT
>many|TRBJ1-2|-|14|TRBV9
CASSGNRVRYGYTF
TGTGCCAGCAGCGGGAACAGGGTCCGCTATGGCTACACCTTC
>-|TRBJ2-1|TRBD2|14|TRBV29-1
CSVEDRGGWGEQFF
TGCAGCGTTGAAGATCGGGGGGGCTGGGGTGAGCAGTTCTTC
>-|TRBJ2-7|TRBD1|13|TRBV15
CATSIGQGYEQYF
TGTGCCACCAGCATCGGACAGGGCTACGAGCAGTACTTC
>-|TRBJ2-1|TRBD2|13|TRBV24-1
CATSDLGLAKQFF
TGTGCCACCAGTGACCTGGGACTAGCCAAGCAGTTCTTC
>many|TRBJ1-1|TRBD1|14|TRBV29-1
CSAGNDREAAEAFF
TGCAGCGCCGGAAATGACAGGGAGGCGGCTGAAGCTTTCTTT
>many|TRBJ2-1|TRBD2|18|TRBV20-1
CSAILTSGGAISYNEQFF
TGCAGTGCAATACTGACTAGCGGGGGGGCAATCTCCTACAATGAGCAGTTCTTC
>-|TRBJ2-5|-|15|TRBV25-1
CASSESERRRETQYF
TGTGCCAGCAGTGAATCGGAACGGCGGCGGGAGACCCAGTACTTC
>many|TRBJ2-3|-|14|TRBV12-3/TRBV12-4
CASSPVLPADTQYF
TGTGCCAGCAGCCCAGTACTTCCGGCAGATACGCAGTATTTT
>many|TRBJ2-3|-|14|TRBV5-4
CASSVGVSTDTQYF
TGTGCCAGCAGCGTCGGCGTAAGCACAGATACGCAGTATTTT